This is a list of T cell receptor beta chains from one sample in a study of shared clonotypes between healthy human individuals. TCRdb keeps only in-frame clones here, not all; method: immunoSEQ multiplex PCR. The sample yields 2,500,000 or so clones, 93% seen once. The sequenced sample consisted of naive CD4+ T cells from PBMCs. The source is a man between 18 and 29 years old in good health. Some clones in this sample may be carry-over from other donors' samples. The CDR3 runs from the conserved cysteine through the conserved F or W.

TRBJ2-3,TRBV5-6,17,CASRKRTGAVSTDTQYF
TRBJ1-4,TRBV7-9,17,CASSLFGRWSAGEKLFF
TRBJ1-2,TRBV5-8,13,CASSLGRGYGYTF
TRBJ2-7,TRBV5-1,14,CASTLGSSSYEQYF
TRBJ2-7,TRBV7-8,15,CASTLQSSVSYEQYF
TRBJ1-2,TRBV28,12,CASRDRVYGYTF
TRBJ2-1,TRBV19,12,CASSPSYNEQFF
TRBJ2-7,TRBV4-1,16,CASSQVGRTRTYEQYF
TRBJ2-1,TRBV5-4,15,CASSLGLASSIRQFF
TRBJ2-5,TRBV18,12,CASSPGEETQYF
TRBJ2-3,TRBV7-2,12,CASSTNADTQYF
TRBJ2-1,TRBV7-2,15,CASSPGSVSYNEQFF
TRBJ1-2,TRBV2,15,CASSEGQGGADGYTF
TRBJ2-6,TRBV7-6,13,CASSLAGANVLTF
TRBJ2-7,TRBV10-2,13,CASSESRINEQYF
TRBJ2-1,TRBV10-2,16,CASREGPYRLYNEQFF